The present T cell receptor (beta chain) was sequenced within a study of somatic mutations in cytotoxic T cells in rheumatoid arthritis. The ends were cut back, 4 bases at V and 0 bases at J, with 10 bases in the middle. The germline gives CDR1 MGHRA, CDR2 YSYEKL. The CDR3 runs to 14 residues. This clone is judged medium-sized. Its antigen is currently unknown. Study-wide results and caveats: Age-matched healthy controls and rheumatoid arthritis patients had CD8+ T-cell clonality that did not differ significantly.

The repertoire was sequenced with immunoSEQ multiplex PCR; TCRdb's copy has only in-frame clones and lacks some. The table lists under 20,000 clones, less than 85% of them singletons, with under 9% in the top ten. The genes are TRBV4-1 and TRBJ2-7; D may be TRBD2 (6 bases). The source of this sequence is a woman aged 40 to 49 with rheumatoid arthritis. What was sequenced was CD8+ T cells sorted from blood. CDR3 sequence reads: CASSLGTHSYEQYF. In DNA, the CDR3 is TGCGCCAGCAGCCTTGGGACTCACTCCTACGAGCAGTACTTC.